These T cell receptor beta chains were read from a single sample in a study of T cell responses to AZD1222 COVID-19 vaccine. Measured with immunoSEQ multiplex PCR; TCRdb has only the in-frame clones, and not every one. Of approximately 100,000 clones listed, about 89% are singletons. The sample in question was peripheral blood, obtained 28 days after the second AZD1222 dose. Source of these receptors: an adult who received the AZD1222 COVID-19 vaccine. Both conserved end residues are part of each CDR3. A D gene is named only where the DNA matches it firmly. Size values are once, few and many counts, or a class for expanded clones, and some rows have none.

V gene	clone size	D gene	J gene	CDR3 DNA	CDR3 protein
TRBV7-3	-	-	TRBJ1-6	TGTGCCAGCAGCTTAGACGGACAGACCCATTCACCCCTCCACTTT	CASSLDGQTHSPLHF
TRBV6-6	few	TRBD1	TRBJ1-1	TGTGCCAGCGGCCGAGACAGGGGAAGGAACACTGAAGCTTTCTTT	CASGRDRGRNTEAFF
TRBV3-1/TRBV3-2	-	TRBD2	TRBJ2-5	TGTGCCAGCAGCCATACCGCGGGGGGGAGAGAGACCCAGTACTTC	CASSHTAGGRETQYF
TRBV29-1	-	-	TRBJ2-5	TGCAGCGTTGAATGGGGGGCATATAGAGAGACCCAGTACTTC	CSVEWGAYRETQYF
TRBV13	many	TRBD1	TRBJ2-1	TGTGCCAGCAGCCAAAGGGGGACAGGGATCTACAATGAGCAGTTCTTC	CASSQRGTGIYNEQFF
TRBV6-4	-	-	TRBJ1-1	TGTGCCAGCAGTGAACAGCGGAACACTGAAGCTTTCTTT	CASSEQRNTEAFF
TRBV30	once	-	TRBJ1-2	TGTGCCTGGAGTGCCCCTCGGGGGATCCTCAACTATGGCTACACCTTC	CAWSAPRGILNYGYTF
TRBV6-5	once	TRBD1	TRBJ1-3	TGTGCCAGCAGTTACTCACCAGGGGGGCTCGGAAACACCATATATTTT	CASSYSPGGLGNTIYF
TRBV19	-	-	TRBJ1-5	TGTGCCAGTAGTATGAGGGACCTCAATCAGCCCCAGCATTTT	CASSMRDLNQPQHF
TRBV18	few	-	TRBJ1-1	TGTGCCAGCTCACCAATAACAGACACTGAAGCTTTCTTT	CASSPITDTEAFF
TRBV24-1	once	TRBD1	TRBJ2-7	TGTGCCACCAGTGATTCCGGGACAGGGGGCGACGAGCAGTACTTC	CATSDSGTGGDEQYF
TRBV2	-	-	TRBJ1-3	TGTGCCAGCAGCGCAACCGGGAACTCTGGAAACACCATATATTTT	CASSATGNSGNTIYF
TRBV5-5	-	-	TRBJ2-2	TGTGCCAGCAGCTGGGGACACGCAGCAAGCCCGAACACCGGGGAGCTGTTTTTT	CASSWGHAASPNTGELFF
TRBV5-6	-	-	TRBJ2-7	TGTGCCAGCAGCTTGGGGCGCTACGAGCAGTACTTC	CASSLGRYEQYF
TRBV5-6	-	-	TRBJ1-2	TGTGCCAGCAGCGATACAGGGAGCTATGGCTACACCTTC	CASSDTGSYGYTF
TRBV21-1	once	-	TRBJ1-2	TGTGCCAGCAGCTCCTGGACAGGGATGTACTATGGCTACACCTTC	CASSSWTGMYYGYTF
TRBV7-8	-	-	TRBJ1-1	TGTGCCAGCAGCTTAGACGGCAGGCGGGGTGAAGCTTTCTTT	CASSLDGRRGEAFF
TRBV5-1	-	-	TRBJ2-7	TGCGCCAGCAGCGACCAACCTGGGGGCTTGAACGAGCAGTACTTC	CASSDQPGGLNEQYF
TRBV3-1/TRBV3-2	-	TRBD2	TRBJ2-3	TGTGCCAGCAGCCTCCTAGGGGATAGCGGGGGCTATACGCAGTATTTT	CASSLLGDSGGYTQYF
TRBV19	-	-	TRBJ1-1	TGTGCCAGTAGTATTGGGAGGGCCTTGAACACTGAAGCTTTCTTT	CASSIGRALNTEAFF
TRBV19	-	TRBD1	TRBJ2-5	TGTGCCAGTAGTCCGAGGTGGAGGACAGGGGGTTTCGACGAGACCCAGTACTTC	CASSPRWRTGGFDETQYF
TRBV6-5	-	-	TRBJ2-2	TGTGCCAGTGTTTCCGGGACTGCTAACACCGGGGAGCTGTTTTTT	CASVSGTANTGELFF
TRBV18	-	-	TRBJ1-1	TGTGCCAGCTCACTGACCAACGGACGGACGACGAACACTGAAGCTTTCTTT	CASSLTNGRTTNTEAFF
TRBV13	-	TRBD2	TRBJ2-7	TGTGCCAGCAGCCGTCTCTCTAGCGGGGCTCCCTACGAGCAGTACTTC	CASSRLSSGAPYEQYF
TRBV2	-	TRBD1	TRBJ1-1	TGTGCCAGCAGCAGACAGGGGGGACTGGCTGAAGCTTTCTTT	CASSRQGGLAEAFF
TRBV5-1	-	-	TRBJ2-3	TGCTCTTCCAACAGGGTGGGAGATACGCAGTATTTT	CSSNRVGDTQYF
TRBV13	medium-sized	-	TRBJ2-7	TGTGCCAGCAGCTCCATCCTCTACGAGCAGTACTTC	CASSSILYEQYF
TRBV5-5	-	TRBD1	TRBJ1-4	TGTGCCAGCAGCTTGGCCGGGACAGGGGTCTTTTGGGAAAAACTGTTTTTT	CASSLAGTGVFWEKLFF
TRBV13	-	-	TRBJ2-2	TGTGCCAGCAGCTTCAGGTGGACCGGGGAGCTGTTTTTT	CASSFRWTGELFF
TRBV6-2/TRBV6-3	-	-	TRBJ1-1	TGTGCCAGCAGTTACTATCAGGGGCCTTACACTGAAGCTTTCTTT	CASSYYQGPYTEAFF
TRBV14	-	TRBD1	TRBJ2-2	TGTGCCAGCAGCCAAAGAGGTGGCACAGGGGCGGCCGGGGAGCTGTTTTTT	CASSQRGGTGAAGELFF
TRBV27	-	TRBD1	TRBJ2-3	TGTGCCAGCAAAGCAGGGGGCAGGCACACAGATACGCAGTATTTT	CASKAGGRHTDTQYF
TRBV7-2	-	TRBD2	TRBJ2-3	TGTGCCAGCAGGCAACTAGCGGGGGGGACAGATACGCAGTATTTT	CASRQLAGGTDTQYF
TRBV11-2	-	-	TRBJ2-2	TGTGCCAGCAGCTTAGAGCCAAGAACAGGGGAGCTGTTTTTT	CASSLEPRTGELFF
TRBV19	-	TRBD1	TRBJ2-2	TGTGCCAGTGCTCGCCTAGGGACAGGGGGCACCGGGGAGCTGTTTTTT	CASARLGTGGTGELFF
TRBV6-5	-	TRBD1	TRBJ2-2	TGTGCCGGTAGACAGGGCAACACCGGGGAGCTGTTTTTT	CAGRQGNTGELFF
TRBV6-1	-	TRBD2	TRBJ2-1	TGTGCCAGCAGTGAAGTAGCGGGGTACAATGAGCAGTTCTTC	CASSEVAGYNEQFF
TRBV27	-	TRBD1	TRBJ2-2	TGTGCCAGCGGGACAGGGTGGTCCGGGGAGCTGTTTTTT	CASGTGWSGELFF
TRBV7-8	-	-	TRBJ1-1	TGTGCCAGCAGCTTCACCGGCTATATGAACACTGAAGCTTTCTTT	CASSFTGYMNTEAFF
TRBV4-1	-	TRBD1	TRBJ2-5	TGCGCCAGCAGCCAAGATGGTACAGGGGTTTTAGAGACCCAGTACTTC	CASSQDGTGVLETQYF
TRBV6-5	-	-	TRBJ1-3	TGTGCCGGCAGAAACAGGGCTTCTGGAAACACCATATATTTT	CAGRNRASGNTIYF